The source of this T cell receptor (beta chain) is a study of chronic HIV infection and antiretroviral therapy. This clonotype was seen ten or more times. From germline, CDR1 is SGHAT and CDR2 FQDESV (reference sequence). V lost 7 bases and J lost 2, with 3 bases in between. The CDR3 spans 12 residues. TCRdb recomputed calls from the 5' RACE reads with MiXCR, one row per CDR3 protein. The data hold around 31,000 distinct CDR3 sequences, with around 8.6% observed a single time. Material for sequencing was peripheral blood. The rearrangement links TRBV11-1 to TRBJ2-6, with no clear D. The receptor comes from an adult who had HIV and had not received antiretroviral therapy, or was an uninfected healthy control (not recorded which). DNA for the CDR3: TGTGCCAGCAAAACTGGGGCCAACGTCCTGACTTTC. It yields the protein CASKTGANVLTF. Using reference TRBV11-1 and TRBJ2-6 for the parts outside the CDR3, the full variable domain is EAEVAQSPRYKITEKSQAVAFWCDPISGHATLYWYRQILGQGPELLVQFQDESVVDDSQLPKDRFSAERLKGVDSTLKIQPAELGDSAMYLCASKTGANVLTFGAGSRLTVL.